These 27 T cell receptor beta chains share one sample of origin, sequenced in a study of T cell responses to AZD1222 COVID-19 vaccine (dated by TCRdb to about 2021). The sample's time point label is to be understood as: about 28 days (+/-7) after the second vaccine dose. This specimen's treatment or condition label, per the study, means: meningococcal conjugate vaccine given as trial control. Library generation was performed with the immunoSEQ multiplex PCR assay. TCRdb stores this immuneACCESS table with in-frame sequences only. Part of the clones is absent; in the studies checked, under half of the shortfall reflects unresolved V genes, and no reason is known for the rest. A total of about 100,000 clones appear in this sample, roughly 86% of them only once. The ten biggest clones cover approximately 3% of the sample. The sequencing used peripheral blood, collected 28 days after the second dose of the MenACWY control vaccine. Source of these receptors: an adult who received the MenACWY meningococcal vaccine as a control.

The chain is built from TRBV7-2 and TRBJ2-5, with 9 bases matching TRBD1. CDR1 and CDR2 (germline): SGHTA, FQGNSA. V shed 4 bases and J 13 bases; nucleotides not matched to a gene: 10. This CDR3 spans 13 amino acids. CDR3 sequence (DNA): TGTGCCAGCAGCTCCCCAGCCAGGACAGGGGTGTACTTC. Protein sequence: CASSSPARTGVYF.

The chain is built from TRBV9 and TRBJ2-3, with TRBD2 matching 10 bases. The CDR3 has 16 residues. J gave up 6 bases and V 4 bases, and 11 bases lay outside the gene matches. Germline CDR1 is SGDLS and CDR2 is YYNGEE. CDR3 region: CASSPGSGGASDTQYF. The CDR3 coding sequence is TGTGCCAGCAGCCCAGGCAGCGGGGGGGCAAGTGATACGCAGTATTTT.

The chain joins TRBV18 to TRBJ2-3; D is unclear. V dropped 4 bases and J dropped 3 bases, with 8 bases sitting between them. Germline values: CDR1 KGHSH, CDR2 LQKENI. The CDR3 has 13 amino acids. The CDR3 protein is CASSQLVTDTQYF. CDR3 DNA: TGTGCCAGCTCACAATTAGTTACAGATACGCAGTATTTT.

The chain carries TRBV19 and TRBJ2-2, with D tentatively TRBD1 (6 bases). Germline V lookup: CDR1 LNHDA, CDR2 SQIVND (reference sequence). CDR3 length: 15 residues. Trimming pared 4 bases from V and 7 bases from J, leaving 16 bases between. For the CDR3, the DNA is TGTGCCAGTAGTACTCCGGGACACCCTATCGGGGAGCTGTTTTTT. It specifies CASSTPGHPIGELFF. The full variable domain, completed using reference TRBV19 and TRBJ2-2, is DGGITQSPKYLFRKEGQNVTLSCEQNLNHDAMYWYRQDPGQGLRLIYYSQIVNDFQKGDIAEGYSVSREKKESFPLTVTSAQKNPTAFYLCASSTPGHPIGELFFGEGSRLTVL.

Only one count was recorded for this clone. The chain employs TRBV6-2 or TRBV6-3 and TRBJ2-7; 11 bases are a match to TRBD1. The CDR3 has 15 residues. Germline CDR1 and CDR2: MNHEY and SVGEGT. J gave up 5 bases and V 5 bases, and 8 bases lay outside the gene matches. CDR3 nucleotide sequence: TGTGCCAGCAGTACCGGACAGGGGGCCGTTAACGAGCAGTACTTC. It yields the protein CASSTGQGAVNEQYF.

V gene TRBV29-1 combines with J gene TRBJ1-4; 7 nucleotides align to TRBD1. V trimming: 6 bases; J trimming: 8 bases; junction bases outside the gene matches: 9. The CDR3 has 13 amino acids. CDR1 and CDR2 (germline): SQVTM, ANQGSEA. The CDR3 is CSVAYRGGEKLFF. In nucleotides, the CDR3 is TGCAGCGTCGCTTACAGGGGTGGGGAAAAACTGTTTTTT. The complete variable domain, with remaining parts taken from reference TRBV29-1 and TRBJ1-4, reads SAVISQKPSRDICQRGTSLTIQCQVDSQVTMMFWYRQQPGQSLTLIATANQGSEATYESGFVIDKFPISRPNLTFSTLTVSNMSPEDSSIYLCSVAYRGGEKLFFGSGTQLSVL.

The chain has TRBV24-1 and TRBJ1-6; D remains unclear. CDR1 is KGHDR, CDR2 SFDVKD, per germline. V lost 9 bases, J lost 1 base, and 6 bases lay in between. The CDR3 is 13 amino acids. The CDR3 reads CATPGSYNSPLHF. CDR3 nucleotides: TGTGCCACCCCGGGTTCCTATAATTCACCCCTCCACTTT.

The chain is built from TRBV5-6 and TRBJ1-2, with 12 bases identical to TRBD1. This CDR3 comprises 14 residues. Germline assignment: CDR1 SGHDT and CDR2 YYEEEE. V shed 4 bases and J 8 bases; nucleotides not matched to a gene: 6. CDR3 amino acids: CASSPYGTGGGYTF. The CDR3 coding sequence is TGTGCCAGCAGCCCGTACGGGACAGGGGGCGGCTACACCTTC.

The chain uses TRBV11-2 and TRBJ2-5, with 10 positions matching TRBD2. V lost 5 bases, J lost 2 bases, and 11 bases stayed unmatched. CDR1 is SGHAT and CDR2 is FQNNGV in the germline V gene. This CDR3 comprises 17 residues. CDR3 region: CASSRRGSGGVQETQYF. In DNA form, the CDR3 reads TGTGCCAGCAGCCGTAGGGGAAGCGGGGGGGTACAAGAGACCCAGTACTTC.

The DNA of the CDR3 is TGTGCCAGCAGCCCCCGACAGGGAGGGGGTAACTATGGCTACACCTTC. It encodes CASSPRQGGGNYGYTF. V is TRBV9 and J is TRBJ1-2; 7 nucleotides agree with TRBD1. The CDR3 is made up of 16 amino acids. CDR1 and CDR2 (germline): SGDLS, YYNGEE. Trimming removed 4 bases from V and 1 base from J; junction bases left unmatched: 10.

This chain connects TRBV24-1 to TRBJ1-2; D might be TRBD1 (6 bases). Germline CDR1 reads KGHDR; CDR2 reads SFDVKD. V lost 1 base to trimming and J lost 4 bases, with 15 bases between them. The CDR3 sequence is 16 residues long. CDR3 protein: CATSDLQGEGVYGYTF. The CDR3 DNA is TGTGCCACCAGTGATTTACAGGGTGAAGGGGTCTATGGCTACACCTTC.

This chain links TRBV28 with TRBJ1-5, with D tentatively TRBD1 (6 bases). In germline, CDR1 is MDHEN, CDR2 SYDVKM. V gave up 2 bases and J gave up 9 bases, with 20 bases separating them. This CDR3 has 16 residues. CDR3 bases: TGTGCCAGCAGTTTAGTGGTACAGGGTGGGTATCGGCCCCAGCATTTT. Encoded protein: CASSLVVQGGYRPQHF.

There are a few counts of this clone. The gene calls are TRBV5-4 and TRBJ1-1, with D maybe TRBD1 (5 bases). In germline, CDR1 is SGHNT, CDR2 YYREEE (reference sequence). V was cut by 0 bases and J by 4 bases, with 7 bases left in between. The CDR3 has 13 amino acids. CDR3 sequence reads: CASSLGQSTEAFF. The CDR3 DNA follows: TGTGCCAGCAGCTTGGGACAGTCCACTGAAGCTTTCTTT.

The chain links TRBV4-1 to TRBJ1-5; no reliable D call. This CDR3 contains 13 residues. V lost 2 bases, J lost 9 bases, and 11 bases lay in between. CDR1 is MGHRA and CDR2 is YSYEKL in the germline V gene. CDR3 DNA sequence: TGCGCCAGCAGCCAAACCGGCGCAAGGCCCCAGCATTTT. It specifies CASSQTGARPQHF.

The chain uses TRBV5-4 and TRBJ2-1; 8 nucleotides match TRBD2. V dropped 4 bases and J dropped 6; count of bases not matched to a gene: 12. CDR1 and CDR2 (germline): SGHNT, YYREEE (reference sequence). The CDR3 is made up of 16 amino acids. The CDR3 loop is CASSLTGGADLNEQFF. The CDR3, as DNA: TGTGCCAGCAGCCTCACGGGGGGGGCGGACCTCAATGAGCAGTTCTTC.

The chain has TRBV19 and TRBJ1-5; D remains ambiguous. The CDR3 spans 12 residues. V was shortened by 5 bases and J by 6 bases, with 8 bases between the two germline ends. Germline V lookup: CDR1 LNHDA, CDR2 SQIVND (reference sequence). CDR3 region: CASSSRLQPQHF. CDR3 nucleotides: TGTGCCAGTAGTTCCCGGCTTCAGCCCCAGCATTTT.

The chain carries TRBV7-8 and TRBJ2-7, with TRBD1 matching 8 bases. The CDR3 has 15 amino acids. V shed 2 bases and J 4 bases; nucleotides not matched to a gene: 7. The V gene's germline CDR1 is SGHVS and CDR2 FQNEAQ. The DNA of the CDR3 is TGTGCCAGCAGCTTATTGAATGACAGGGGATACGAGCAGTACTTC. This translates into CASSLLNDRGYEQYF.

This clone was counted only a few times. The chain is built from TRBV28 and TRBJ1-4; D call uncertain. This CDR3 has 13 amino acids. The germline V and J ends were trimmed by 5 bases and 4 bases, with 8 bases remaining between them. In germline, CDR1 is MDHEN, CDR2 SYDVKM. The CDR3 DNA reads TGTGCCAGCAGTGCGGCATATAATGAAAAACTGTTTTTT. This sequence encodes CASSAAYNEKLFF.

The chain recombines TRBV28 with TRBJ1-2; 10 bases are shared with TRBD1. Germline V lookup: CDR1 MDHEN, CDR2 SYDVKM. V shed 4 bases and J 4 bases; nucleotides not matched to a gene: 9. This CDR3 spans 16 amino acids. CDR3 sequence: CASSSPRTGGGYGYTF. DNA for the CDR3: TGTGCCAGCAGTTCCCCCCGGACAGGGGGTGGCTATGGCTACACCTTC.

This rearrangement joins TRBV6-5 to TRBJ2-3; no firm D call. Between the trimmed V and J ends, which lost 2 bases and 2 bases, there was a span of 8 bases. Germline V gene data show CDR1 as MNHEY and CDR2 as SVGAGI. CDR3 length: 14 amino acids. The DNA of the CDR3 is TGTGCCAGCAGTTACACCCCCAACACAGATACGCAGTATTTT. Translated: CASSYTPNTDTQYF.

Only a few counts were recorded for this clone. The rearrangement uses TRBV3-1 (or the pseudogene TRBV3-2) and TRBJ1-2; no clear D gene. V was cut by 0 bases and J by 8 bases, with 22 bases left in between. This CDR3 contains 17 residues. Germline V gene data show CDR1 as LGHDT and CDR2 as YNNKEL (reference sequence). CDR3 sequence (DNA): TGTGCCAGCAGCCAAGATAGGTGGGCAGCCCGCGGAAAAGGCTACACCTTC. Protein: CASSQDRWAARGKGYTF.

This clone was detected once. The CDR3 bases are TGTGCCAGCAGCTTCCGCGGTAGACGTTCCACAGATACGCAGTATTTT. Its protein is CASSFRGRRSTDTQYF. This chain uses TRBV13 with TRBJ2-3, with no clear D. Germline CDR1 and CDR2: PRHDT and FYEKMQ (reference sequence). The CDR3 consists of 16 residues. Trimming took off 3 bases at V and 2 bases at J, with 15 bases between the two ends.

This rearrangement joins TRBV3-1 (or the pseudogene TRBV3-2) to TRBJ1-2; the match to TRBD1 covers 8 bases. V lost 3 bases and J lost 4; bases outside the gene matches: 4. CDR1 is LGHDT and CDR2 is YNNKEL in the germline V gene (reference sequence). This CDR3 is 14 amino acids long. The CDR3 region has the DNA TGTGCCAGCAGCCAGGACACAGGGGGCTATGGCTACACCTTC. It translates to CASSQDTGGYGYTF.

This clone was seen just once. The CDR3 loop reads CASSLGSVGLAGLETQYF. The CDR3 DNA follows: TGCGCCAGCAGCTTGGGGAGTGTCGGACTAGCGGGCCTCGAGACGCAGTATTTT. V gene TRBV5-1 combines with J gene TRBJ2-3; TRBD2 aligns across 11 bases. The ends lost 0 bases at V and 9 bases at J; junction bases unmatched: 15. CDR1 and CDR2 from the germline V gene are SGHRS and YFSETQ. The CDR3 covers 18 residues.

The V and J genes are TRBV11-2 and TRBJ1-3; D remains unclear. In germline, CDR1 is SGHAT, CDR2 FQNNGV. The CDR3 has 13 residues. V shed 5 bases and J shed 6 bases, with 11 bases lying between them. The CDR3 region has the DNA TGTGCCAGCAGCCTGCATCGAGAAAACACCATATATTTT. Translated, it gives CASSLHRENTIYF.

The V and J genes are TRBV5-1 and TRBJ2-3; 11 bases are a match to TRBD1. J lost 4 bases, V lost 4 bases, and 5 bases had no gene match. The CDR3 consists of 15 residues. Germline V gives CDR1 SGHRS, CDR2 YFSETQ. In nucleotides, the CDR3 is TGCGCCAGCAGCATGGGACAGGGGGGAGCAGATACGCAGTATTTT. Translating gives CASSMGQGGADTQYF.

The chain links TRBV5-6 to TRBJ1-1, with TRBD1 as a possible D gene (5 bases). The CDR3 loop spans 17 amino acids. Germline CDR1 SGHDT, CDR2 YYEEEE. Trimming left V 1 base short and J 1 base short, with 17 bases between. The CDR3 DNA follows: TGTGCCAGCAGCTTGAGGAAAGGTGGCAGGGAGAACACTGAAGCTTTCTTT. Encoded protein: CASSLRKGGRENTEAFF. Full variable domain (missing parts from reference TRBV5-6 and TRBJ1-1): DAGVTQSPTHLIKTRGQQVTLRCSPKSGHDTVSWYQQALGQGPQFIFQYYEEEERQRGNFPDRFSGHQFPNYSSELNVNALLLGDSALYLCASSLRKGGRENTEAFFGQGTRLTVV.